This TCR beta chain was captured by sequencing in a study of response to subunit inactivated influenza vaccine. General observations from the study: Each seasonal influenza vaccination, the authors suggested, recruits few new T cells.

This CDR3 has 14 residues. Germline lookup yields CDR1 SNHLY and CDR2 FYNNEI. One entry per CDR3 protein results from TCRdb running MiXCR on the RT-PCR reads. The table lists roughly 780,000 distinct CDR3 sequences, less than 20% of them singletons. Remarks on this clonotype: The antigen is undetermined. At one boundary the junction diverges from the germline segment, which might be a read error.

Sequencing used PBMCs from blood, obtained roughly 5 days after vaccination. This sequence originates from a middle-aged man who received an inactivated influenza vaccine. This chain joins TRBV2 and TRBJ2-5; D might be TRBD1 or TRBD2, each matching 5 bases. CDR3 region: CASSENGAQETQDF. As DNA, the CDR3 is TGTGCCAGCAGTGAGAACGGGGCCCAAGAGACCCAGGACTTC.